The 18 T cell receptor beta chains in this list originate from one sample, sequenced in a study of blood T cell repertoires in COVID-19. Repertoires were generated with immunoSEQ multiplex PCR, while TCRdb's copy carries only in-frame clones and drops some. The profile shows roughly 200,000 clones, 88% of them singletons. Material for sequencing was peripheral blood. Every receptor here comes from a man between 70 and 80 years old with acute or convalescent COVID-19.

The chain has TRBV19 and TRBJ2-1, with a possible D match to TRBD2 (6 bases). Germline V lookup: CDR1 LNHDA, CDR2 SQIVND (reference sequence). The CDR3 is 13 amino acids. V was trimmed by 7 bases and J by 4 bases, leaving 11 bases between them. The CDR3 loop reads CASTGRFYNEQFF. CDR3 bases: TGTGCCAGTACCGGGAGATTTTACAATGAGCAGTTCTTC.

The chain employs TRBV27 and TRBJ1-6, with TRBD1 identical over 7 bases. V was clipped by 2 bases and J by 5 bases; unmatched bases: 21. This CDR3 contains 21 residues. CDR1 MNHEY and CDR2 SMNVEV come from the germline V gene (reference sequence). The chain's CDR3 is CASSLIGLRGSQGKNNSPLHF. The CDR3 DNA is TGTGCCAGCAGTTTAATTGGCCTCAGGGGGTCACAGGGGAAGAATAATTCACCCCTCCACTTT.

The rearrangement uses TRBV7-9 and TRBJ1-6; 7 bases match TRBD1. After removal of 5 bases from V and 5 bases from J, the junction contained 6 bases not matched to a gene. CDR3 length equals 15 residues. Looked up from germline, CDR1 is SEHNR and CDR2 is FQNEAQ (reference sequence). For the CDR3, the DNA is TGTGCCAGCAGCCGTGCAGGGACAGATAATTCACCCCTCCACTTT. Its protein product is CASSRAGTDNSPLHF.

The chain carries TRBV5-1 and TRBJ2-1; TRBD2 might be the D (6 bases). Trimming cost V 0 bases and J 13 bases, with 11 bases left between them. CDR1 is SGHRS, CDR2 YFSETQ, per germline. The CDR3 totals 12 residues. CDR3 coding DNA: TGCGCCAGCAGCTTGGTCGTCGGGACTCAGTTCTTC. Residues: CASSLVVGTQFF.

The genes are TRBV11-2 and TRBJ2-5; 10 bases line up with TRBD1. The CDR3 totals 15 residues. With 5 bases clipped from V and 2 bases from J, the junction kept 5 bases outside the gene matches. Germline loops: CDR1 SGHAT, CDR2 FQNNGV. CDR3 amino acids: CASSQGQGIQETQYF. The DNA for the CDR3 is TGTGCCAGCAGCCAGGGACAGGGGATACAAGAGACCCAGTACTTC.

In this sample, this clone turned up once. The V gene is TRBV10-3, the J gene TRBJ2-1; a weak D match, TRBD1 (6 bases). V lost 10 bases and J lost 1, with 20 bases in between. This CDR3 region has 16 residues. Germline V gives CDR1 ENHRY, CDR2 SYGVKD. Written as DNA, the CDR3 is TGTGCCACCCAAGATACAGGGACACAATCCTACAATGAGCAGTTCTTC. The encoded protein is CATQDTGTQSYNEQFF.

This clone was recorded only once. V is TRBV7-8 and J is TRBJ2-7, with D possibly being TRBD1 (6 bases). Trimming shortened V by 5 bases and J by 0 bases, and 11 bases separated the two germline ends. The CDR3 has 14 amino acids. Germline V gives CDR1 SGHVS, CDR2 FQNEAQ. CDR3 region: CASSNTGYSYEQYF. As DNA, the CDR3 is TGTGCCAGCAGCAATACAGGGTACTCCTACGAGCAGTACTTC.

V usage is TRBV2 and J usage is TRBJ2-1, with 11 bases matching TRBD2. V trimming: 3 bases; J trimming: 8 bases; junction bases outside the gene matches: 6. This CDR3 contains 15 residues. The V gene's germline CDR1 is SNHLY and CDR2 FYNNEI. The chain's CDR3 is CASSDGLAGGDEQFF. The CDR3 DNA reads as TGTGCCAGCAGTGACGGTCTAGCGGGAGGTGATGAGCAGTTCTTC.

The V gene is TRBV27, the J gene TRBJ1-2; perhaps TRBD1 as D (5 bases). CDR1 is MNHEY and CDR2 is SMNVEV in the germline V gene (reference sequence). Trimming removed 6 bases from V and 5 bases from J, with 19 bases in between. The CDR3 extends over 15 amino acids. CDR3 nucleotide sequence: TGTGCCAGCAGGCAGGGCGTCGGATCTATTTATGGCTACACCTTC. The encoded protein is CASRQGVGSIYGYTF.

The rearrangement uses TRBV29-1 and TRBJ2-3, with D perhaps TRBD2 (5 bases). The V gene lost 0 bases and the J gene lost 2 bases, with 15 bases spanning the gap. The CDR3 covers 16 residues. Germline CDR1 is SQVTM and CDR2 is ANQGSEA. The CDR3 spells CSVEDRNGKYTDTQYF. The CDR3 DNA reads TGCAGCGTTGAAGATCGGAACGGGAAGTACACAGATACGCAGTATTTT.

Points on this clone: At one boundary the junction diverges from the germline segment, which might be a read error. The V call is TRBV10-3, the J call TRBJ2-1, with D maybe TRBD2 (5 bases). Germline-derived CDR1 and CDR2 are ENHRY and SYGVKD. The CDR3 extends over 11 amino acids. DNA for the CDR3: TGTGCCACCCGGGGAGCCGAGGTTACGGTCTTC. This sequence encodes CATRGAEVTVF.

The chain uses TRBV7-9 and TRBJ2-4, with 9 bases lining up with TRBD2. V trimming: 5 bases; J trimming: 1 base; junction bases outside the gene matches: 6. This CDR3 is 16 amino acids long. CDR1 and CDR2 from the germline V gene are SEHNR and FQNEAQ (reference sequence). The CDR3 here is CASSGRLAAAKNIQYF. In DNA, the CDR3 is TGTGCCAGCAGCGGGCGACTAGCGGCCGCCAAAAACATTCAGTACTTC.

This clone has just a few counts. V is TRBV11-2 and J is TRBJ2-1, with 8 bases identical to TRBD2. The V gene's germline CDR1 is SGHAT and CDR2 FQNNGV. After removal of 7 bases from V and 2 bases from J, the junction contained 7 bases not matched to a gene. The CDR3 consists of 15 residues. In DNA form, the CDR3 reads TGTGCCAGCAACCCCACTAGCGGTCCCTACAATGAGCAGTTCTTC. This codes for CASNPTSGPYNEQFF.

This chain links TRBV19 with TRBJ2-2; no clear D gene. The CDR3 consists of 12 residues. Per the germline V gene, CDR1 is LNHDA and CDR2 is SQIVND (reference sequence). V lost 4 bases, J lost 6 bases, and 6 bases lay in between. CDR3 loop: CASSTLAGELFF. As DNA, the CDR3 is TGTGCCAGTAGTACCCTAGCCGGGGAGCTGTTTTTT.

The chain joins TRBV12-5 to TRBJ1-5; D is unresolved. The germline gives CDR1 LGHNT, CDR2 FRNRAP. Trimming pared 0 bases from V and 5 bases from J, leaving 14 bases between. CDR3 length equals 16 residues. The CDR3 here is CASGLVIGSWDQPQHF. In DNA form, the CDR3 reads TGTGCTAGTGGTTTGGTAATCGGGAGTTGGGATCAGCCCCAGCATTTT.

This clone has only one observation. The rearrangement joins TRBV5-4 to TRBJ1-2, with 10 bases identical to TRBD1. The germline V gene encodes CDR1 SGHNT and CDR2 YYREEE (reference sequence). Trimming cost V 3 bases and J 8 bases; bases outside gene matches: 13. The CDR3 sequence is 16 residues long. CDR3 residues: CASSSLGDRGPRGYTF. CDR3 DNA sequence: TGTGCCAGCAGCTCACTAGGGGACAGGGGCCCTCGGGGCTACACCTTC. Full variable domain (missing parts from reference TRBV5-4 and TRBJ1-2): ETGVTQSPTHLIKTRGQQVTLRCSSQSGHNTVSWYQQALGQGPQFIFQYYREEENGRGNFPPRFSGLQFPNYSSELNVNALELDDSALYLCASSSLGDRGPRGYTFGSGTRLTVV.

The rearrangement links TRBV10-3 to TRBJ2-2; TRBD2 matches at 7 bases. The ends lost 2 bases at V and 3 bases at J; junction bases unmatched: 3. CDR1 is ENHRY, CDR2 SYGVKD, per germline. The CDR3 loop spans 15 amino acids. CDR3 sequence: CAISETSADTGELFF. CDR3 nucleotide sequence: TGTGCCATCAGTGAGACTAGCGCGGACACCGGGGAGCTGTTTTTT.

The rearrangement uses TRBV3-1 (or the pseudogene TRBV3-2) and TRBJ1-2, with 8 bases identical to TRBD1. The CDR3 covers 14 residues. Germline V gene lookup returns CDR1 LGHDT and CDR2 YNNKEL (reference sequence). V gave up 1 base and J gave up 4 bases; unmatched junction bases: 2. DNA of the CDR3: TGTGCCAGCAGCCAAGGGACAGGGTTCTATGGCTACACCTTC. Encoded protein: CASSQGTGFYGYTF.